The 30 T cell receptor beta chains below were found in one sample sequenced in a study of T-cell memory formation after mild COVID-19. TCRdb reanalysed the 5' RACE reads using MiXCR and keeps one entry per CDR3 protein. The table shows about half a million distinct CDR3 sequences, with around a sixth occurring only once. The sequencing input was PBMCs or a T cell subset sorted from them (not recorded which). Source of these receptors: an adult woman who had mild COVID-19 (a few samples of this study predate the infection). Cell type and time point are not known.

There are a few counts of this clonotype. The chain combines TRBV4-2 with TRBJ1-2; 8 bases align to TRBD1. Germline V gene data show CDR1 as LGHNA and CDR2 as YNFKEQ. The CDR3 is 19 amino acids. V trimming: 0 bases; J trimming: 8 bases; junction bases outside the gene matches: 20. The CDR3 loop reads CASSQDVTLTGATQPGYTF. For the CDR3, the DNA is TGTGCCAGCAGCCAAGATGTAACCCTGACAGGGGCAACTCAGCCCGGCTACACCTTC.

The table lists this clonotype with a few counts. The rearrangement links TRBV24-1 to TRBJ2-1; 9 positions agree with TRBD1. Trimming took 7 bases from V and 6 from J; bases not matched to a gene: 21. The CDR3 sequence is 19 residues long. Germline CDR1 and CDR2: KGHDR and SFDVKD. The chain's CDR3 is CATRAAGPTGTGIVNEQFF. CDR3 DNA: TGTGCCACCAGAGCGGCAGGGCCCACCGGGACAGGGATAGTCAATGAGCAGTTCTTC.

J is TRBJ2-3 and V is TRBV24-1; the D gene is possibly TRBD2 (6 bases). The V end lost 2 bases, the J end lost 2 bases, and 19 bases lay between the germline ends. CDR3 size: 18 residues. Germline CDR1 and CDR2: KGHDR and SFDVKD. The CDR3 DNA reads TGTGCCACCAGTGATTATCGGCGGGGAGAGTTATTCACAGATACGCAGTATTTT. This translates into CATSDYRRGELFTDTQYF.

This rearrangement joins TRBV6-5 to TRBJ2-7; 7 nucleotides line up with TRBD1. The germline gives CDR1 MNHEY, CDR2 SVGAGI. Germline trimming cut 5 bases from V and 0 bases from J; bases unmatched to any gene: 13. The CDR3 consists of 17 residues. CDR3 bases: TGTGCCAGCAGTAAAACTTCCGGGACAGTAAGCTCCTACGAGCAGTACTTC. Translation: CASSKTSGTVSSYEQYF.

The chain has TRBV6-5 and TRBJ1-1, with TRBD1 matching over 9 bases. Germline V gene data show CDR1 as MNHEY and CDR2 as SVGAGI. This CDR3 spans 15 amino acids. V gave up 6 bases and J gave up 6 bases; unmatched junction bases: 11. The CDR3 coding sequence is TGTGCCAGCAGAATTCCGGACAGGGGAGATGCTGAAGCTTTCTTT. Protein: CASRIPDRGDAEAFF.

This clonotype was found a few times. The CDR3 bases are TGTGCCAGCAGCCTTCCGTCTGGGGCCAACGTCCTGACTTTC. This gives the protein CASSLPSGANVLTF. The V call is TRBV5-6, the J call TRBJ2-6; D not resolved. V lost 4 bases and J lost 1, with 6 bases in between. The CDR3 runs 14 residues. Looked up from germline, CDR1 is SGHDT and CDR2 is YYEEEE.

Written as DNA, the CDR3 is TGCAGTGCTAGTAGCCCAGGGATCGCCGGGGAGCTGTTTTTT. It encodes CSASSPGIAGELFF. The chain joins TRBV20-1 to TRBJ2-2; weak D call: TRBD1 (5 bases). CDR1 is DFQATT and CDR2 is SNEGSKA in the germline V gene (reference sequence). Trimming took off 3 bases at V and 6 bases at J, with 14 bases between the two ends. The length of the CDR3 is 14 residues.

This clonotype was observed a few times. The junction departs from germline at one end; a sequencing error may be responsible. The CDR3 region is CASRYSPGLAVNEQFF. As DNA, the CDR3 is TGTGCCAGCAGATACTCTCCGGGACTAGCTGTGAATGAGCAGTTCTTC. This chain uses TRBV6-2 or TRBV6-3 with TRBJ2-1, with 9 bases identical to TRBD2. Germline assignment: CDR1 MNHEY and CDR2 SVGEGT. The length of the CDR3 is 16 residues.

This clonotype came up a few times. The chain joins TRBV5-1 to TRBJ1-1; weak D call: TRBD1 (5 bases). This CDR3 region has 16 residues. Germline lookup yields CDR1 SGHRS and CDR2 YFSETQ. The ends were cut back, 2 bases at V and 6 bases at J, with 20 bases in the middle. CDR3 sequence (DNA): TGCGCCAGCAGCTTAGAGGGAGCACAGGTTCGATCTGAAGCTTTCTTT. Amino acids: CASSLEGAQVRSEAFF.

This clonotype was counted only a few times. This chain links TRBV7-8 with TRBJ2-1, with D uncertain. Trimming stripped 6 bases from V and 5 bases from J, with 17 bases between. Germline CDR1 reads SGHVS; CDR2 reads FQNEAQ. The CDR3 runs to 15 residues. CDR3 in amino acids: CASSERLRPHNEQFF. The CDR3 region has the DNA TGTGCCAGCAGTGAAAGACTCCGTCCCCACAATGAGCAGTTCTTC.

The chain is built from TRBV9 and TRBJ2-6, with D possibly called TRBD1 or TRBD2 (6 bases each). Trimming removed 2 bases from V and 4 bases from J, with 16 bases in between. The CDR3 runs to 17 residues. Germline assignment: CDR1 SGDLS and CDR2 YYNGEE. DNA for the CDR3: TGTGCCAGCAGCGTCGACAGGAGGGGTTTCGGGGCCAACGTCCTGACTTTC. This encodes CASSVDRRGFGANVLTF. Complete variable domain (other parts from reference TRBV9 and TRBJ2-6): DSGVTQTPKHLITATGQRVTLRCSPRSGDLSVYWYQQSLDQGLQFLIQYYNGEERAKGNILERFSAQQFPDLHSELNLSSLELGDSALYFCASSVDRRGFGANVLTFGAGSRLTVL.

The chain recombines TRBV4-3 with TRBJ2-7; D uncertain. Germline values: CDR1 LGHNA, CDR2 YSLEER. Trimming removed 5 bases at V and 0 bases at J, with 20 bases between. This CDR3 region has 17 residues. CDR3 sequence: CASSKWAALTYSYEQYF. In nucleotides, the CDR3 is TGCGCCAGCAGCAAGTGGGCGGCCCTTACTTACTCCTACGAGCAGTACTTC.

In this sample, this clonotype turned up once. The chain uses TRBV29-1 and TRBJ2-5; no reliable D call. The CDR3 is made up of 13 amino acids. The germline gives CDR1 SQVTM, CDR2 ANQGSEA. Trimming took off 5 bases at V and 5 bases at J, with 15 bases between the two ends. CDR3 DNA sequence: TGCAGCGTTTTAAGGCAGATAGGGGAGACCCAGTACTTC. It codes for CSVLRQIGETQYF.

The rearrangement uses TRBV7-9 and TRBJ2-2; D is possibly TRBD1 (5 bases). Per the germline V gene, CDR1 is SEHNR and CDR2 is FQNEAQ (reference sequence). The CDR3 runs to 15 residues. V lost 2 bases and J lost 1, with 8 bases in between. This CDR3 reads CASSLMGLNTGELFF. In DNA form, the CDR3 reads TGTGCCAGCAGCTTAATGGGGCTGAACACCGGGGAGCTGTTTTTT.

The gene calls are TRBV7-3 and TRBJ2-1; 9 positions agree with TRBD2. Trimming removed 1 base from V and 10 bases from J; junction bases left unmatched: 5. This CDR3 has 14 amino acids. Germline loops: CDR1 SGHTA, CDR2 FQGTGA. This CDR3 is CASSLSSLAGEQFF. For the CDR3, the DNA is TGTGCCAGCAGCTTAAGTAGTCTAGCGGGAGAGCAGTTCTTC.

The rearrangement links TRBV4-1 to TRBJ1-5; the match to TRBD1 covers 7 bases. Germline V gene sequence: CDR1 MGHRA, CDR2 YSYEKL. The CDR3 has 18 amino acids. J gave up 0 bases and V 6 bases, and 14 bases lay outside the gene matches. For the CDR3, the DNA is TGCGCCAGCAGTAAGGTTGGACAGGTCCCCTATAGCAATCAGCCCCAGCATTTT. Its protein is CASSKVGQVPYSNQPQHF.

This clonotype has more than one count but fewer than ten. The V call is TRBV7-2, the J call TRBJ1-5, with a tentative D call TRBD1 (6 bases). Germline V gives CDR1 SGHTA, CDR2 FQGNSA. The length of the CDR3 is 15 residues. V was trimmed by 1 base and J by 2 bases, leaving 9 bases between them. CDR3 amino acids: CASSLVGGGNQPQHF. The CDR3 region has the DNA TGTGCCAGCAGCTTAGTAGGGGGAGGCAATCAGCCCCAGCATTTT.

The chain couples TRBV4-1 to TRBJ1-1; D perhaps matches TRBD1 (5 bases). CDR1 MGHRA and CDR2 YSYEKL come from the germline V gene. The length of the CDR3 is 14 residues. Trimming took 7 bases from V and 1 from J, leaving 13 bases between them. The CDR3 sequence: CASKPFGQNTEAFF. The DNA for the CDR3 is TGCGCCAGCAAACCCTTCGGACAGAACACTGAAGCTTTCTTT.

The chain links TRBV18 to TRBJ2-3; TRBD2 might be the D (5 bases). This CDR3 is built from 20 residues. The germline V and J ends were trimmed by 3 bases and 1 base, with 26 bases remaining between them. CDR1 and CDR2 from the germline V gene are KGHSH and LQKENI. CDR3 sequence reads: CASSPKRQNGEEGRTDTQYF. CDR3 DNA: TGTGCCAGCTCACCCAAACGCCAAAACGGGGAAGAGGGCCGCACAGATACGCAGTATTTT.

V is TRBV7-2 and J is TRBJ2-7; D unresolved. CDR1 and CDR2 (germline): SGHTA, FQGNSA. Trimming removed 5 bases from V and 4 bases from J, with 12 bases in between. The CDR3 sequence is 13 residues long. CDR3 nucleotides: TGTGCCAGCAGCGCGCAAACCATTTACGAGCAGTACTTC. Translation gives CASSAQTIYEQYF.

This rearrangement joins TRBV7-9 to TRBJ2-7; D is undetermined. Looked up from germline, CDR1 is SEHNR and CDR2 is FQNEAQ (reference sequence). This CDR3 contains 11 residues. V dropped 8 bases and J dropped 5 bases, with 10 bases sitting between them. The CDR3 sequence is CASPDPHEQYF. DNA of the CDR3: TGTGCCAGCCCGGATCCCCACGAGCAGTACTTC.

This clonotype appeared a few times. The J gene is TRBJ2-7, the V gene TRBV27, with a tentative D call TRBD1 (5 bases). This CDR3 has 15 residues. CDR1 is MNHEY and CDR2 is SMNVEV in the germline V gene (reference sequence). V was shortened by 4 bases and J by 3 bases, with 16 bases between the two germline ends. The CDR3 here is CASSSRLGERYEQYF. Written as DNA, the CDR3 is TGTGCCAGCAGTTCCCGGCTAGGGGAACGCTACGAGCAGTACTTC.

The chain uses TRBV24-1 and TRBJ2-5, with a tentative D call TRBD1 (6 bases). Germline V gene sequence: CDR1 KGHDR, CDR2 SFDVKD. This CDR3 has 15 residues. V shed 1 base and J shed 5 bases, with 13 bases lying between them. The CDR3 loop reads CATSDFPERGETQYF. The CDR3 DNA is TGTGCCACCAGTGATTTCCCGGAGAGGGGGGAGACCCAGTACTTC.

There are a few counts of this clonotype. CDR3: CASRDAGSTDTQYF. The DNA for the CDR3 is TGTGCCAGCAGGGATGCGGGCAGCACAGATACGCAGTATTTT. This rearrangement joins TRBV12-3 or TRBV12-4 to TRBJ2-3; a weak D match, TRBD2 (5 bases). V lost 6 bases to trimming and J lost 0 bases, with 10 bases between them. The CDR3 length is 14 residues.

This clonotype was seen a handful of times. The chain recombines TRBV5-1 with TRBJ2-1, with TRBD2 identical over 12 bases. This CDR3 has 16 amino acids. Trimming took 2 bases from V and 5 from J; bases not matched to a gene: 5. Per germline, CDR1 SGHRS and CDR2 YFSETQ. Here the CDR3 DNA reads TGCGCCAGCAGCTTTCCGACTAGCGGGAGCCACAATGAGCAGTTCTTC. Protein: CASSFPTSGSHNEQFF.

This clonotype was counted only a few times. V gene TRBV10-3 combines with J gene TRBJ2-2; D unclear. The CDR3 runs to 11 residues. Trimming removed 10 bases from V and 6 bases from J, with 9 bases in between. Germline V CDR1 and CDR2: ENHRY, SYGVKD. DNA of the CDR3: TGTGCCACGGGCGAATCCGGGGAGCTGTTTTTT. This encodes CATGESGELFF.

The CDR3 sequence is CASSLGAGGSASYEQYF. The DNA for the CDR3 is TGCGCCAGCAGCTTGGGGGCCGGGGGGTCAGCCTCCTACGAGCAGTACTTC. The V call is TRBV5-1, the J call TRBJ2-7; 7 bases map to TRBD2. CDR3 length: 17 residues. Germline trimming cut 0 bases from V and 0 bases from J; bases unmatched to any gene: 9. CDR1 SGHRS and CDR2 YFSETQ come from the germline V gene.

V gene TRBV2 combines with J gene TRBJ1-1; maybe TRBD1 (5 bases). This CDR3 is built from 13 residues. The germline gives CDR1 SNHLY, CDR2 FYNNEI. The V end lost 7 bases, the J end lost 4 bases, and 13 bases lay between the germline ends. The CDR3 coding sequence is TGTGCCAGCAACCTACCTGGGGGCACTGAAGCTTTCTTT. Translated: CASNLPGGTEAFF.

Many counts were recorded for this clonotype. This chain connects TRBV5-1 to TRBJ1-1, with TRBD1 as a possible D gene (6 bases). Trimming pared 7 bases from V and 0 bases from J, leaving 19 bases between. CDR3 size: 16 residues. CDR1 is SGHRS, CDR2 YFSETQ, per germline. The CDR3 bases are TGCGCCAGCCAAGCAGGGGCGGGGGAGGTGAACACTGAAGCTTTCTTT. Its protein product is CASQAGAGEVNTEAFF.

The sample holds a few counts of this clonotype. The CDR3 region is CSAPGPGLAQFF. CDR3 in DNA: TGCAGTGCTCCTGGCCCGGGTCTGGCGCAGTTCTTC. V and J are TRBV20-1 and TRBJ2-1, with D uncertain. The CDR3 extends over 12 amino acids. V was pared by 5 bases and J by 12 bases, with 17 bases between. CDR1 is DFQATT, CDR2 SNEGSKA, per germline (reference sequence).